The sequence of this T cell receptor beta chain was determined in a study of blood T cell repertoires in COVID-19. Study summary: COVID-19 samples from acute and convalescent phases originated in the United States, Italy and Spain. From T cells, B-cell-depleted T cells, or PBMCs came the material, which was cDNA or gDNA.

In the authors' workflow: Reference gene primer amplification gave nucleated cell count estimates. The protocol was immunoSEQ multiplex PCR, while the TCRdb copy is restricted to in-frame clones and leaves out a portion. V, J and clone size are taken as reported in that table, and D and trimming were inferred from the DNA itself. The table lists around 220,000 clones, about four fifths of them singletons. CDR1 is MGHRA and CDR2 is YSYEKL in the germline V gene. CDR3 size: 15 residues. V lost 4 bases and J lost 5, with 17 bases in between. A Seattle source enrolled patients during active infection and followed them longitudinally.

The chain has TRBV4-1 and TRBJ2-5, with D unresolved. The sequence came from a woman older than 75 with COVID-19, enrolled during active disease. Specimen: peripheral blood. The CDR3 DNA reads as TGCGCCAGCAGCCCCGGCGGTAACGGTGGGGAGACCCAGTACTTC. It yields the protein CASSPGGNGGETQYF.